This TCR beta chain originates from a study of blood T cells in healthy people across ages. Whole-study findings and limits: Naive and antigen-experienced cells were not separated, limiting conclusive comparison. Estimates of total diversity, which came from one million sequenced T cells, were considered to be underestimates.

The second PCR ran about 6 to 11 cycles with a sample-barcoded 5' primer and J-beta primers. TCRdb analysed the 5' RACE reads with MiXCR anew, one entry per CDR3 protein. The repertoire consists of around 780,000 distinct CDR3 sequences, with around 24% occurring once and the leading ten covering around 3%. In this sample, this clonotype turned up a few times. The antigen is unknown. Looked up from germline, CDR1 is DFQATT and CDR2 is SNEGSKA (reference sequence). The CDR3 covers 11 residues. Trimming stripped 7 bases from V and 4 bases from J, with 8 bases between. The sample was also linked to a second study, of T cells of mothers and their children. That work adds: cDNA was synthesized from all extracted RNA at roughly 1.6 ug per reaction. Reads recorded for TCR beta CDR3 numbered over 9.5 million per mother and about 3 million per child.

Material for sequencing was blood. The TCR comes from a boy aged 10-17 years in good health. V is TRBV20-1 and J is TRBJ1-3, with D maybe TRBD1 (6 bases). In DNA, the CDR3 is TGCAGTGGGGACAACGGAAACACCATATATTTT. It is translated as CSGDNGNTIYF.